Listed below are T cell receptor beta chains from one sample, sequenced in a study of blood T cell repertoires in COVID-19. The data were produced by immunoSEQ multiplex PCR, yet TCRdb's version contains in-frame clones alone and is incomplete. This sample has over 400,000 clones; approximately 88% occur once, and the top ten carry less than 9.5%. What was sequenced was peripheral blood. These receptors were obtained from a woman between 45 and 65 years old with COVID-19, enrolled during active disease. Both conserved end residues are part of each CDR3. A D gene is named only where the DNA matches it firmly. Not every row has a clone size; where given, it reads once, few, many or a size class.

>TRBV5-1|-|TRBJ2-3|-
TGCGCCAGCGCCCCACGAGGGGGGGCCGGGACAGATACGCAGTATTTT
CASAPRGGAGTDTQYF
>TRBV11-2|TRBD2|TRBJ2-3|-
TGTGCCAGCAGCTTAGGCTCGACTAGCGGGGGCACAGATACGCAGTATTTT
CASSLGSTSGGTDTQYF
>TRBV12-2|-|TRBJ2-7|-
TGTGCAAGTCGCTTAGTCCGGGTGAGGGAGCAGTACTTC
CASRLVRVREQYF
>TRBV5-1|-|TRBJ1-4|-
TGCGCCAGCAGCGCGGAGGTCGGTGAAAAACTGTTTTTT
CASSAEVGEKLFF
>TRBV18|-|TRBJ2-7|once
TGTGCCAGCTCACCCGTAGGGGGTTCCTACGAGCAGTACTTC
CASSPVGGSYEQYF
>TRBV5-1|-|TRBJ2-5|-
TGCGCCAGCGCGTTATCGGGGGGCTATGGAGAGACCCAGTACTTC
CASALSGGYGETQYF
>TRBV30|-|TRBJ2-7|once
TGTGCCTGGAGTCGCGGCTCCTACGAGCAGTACTTC
CAWSRGSYEQYF
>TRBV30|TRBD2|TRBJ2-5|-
TGTGCCGGGAAAGGACTAGCGGAAGAGACCCAGTACTTC
CAGKGLAEETQYF
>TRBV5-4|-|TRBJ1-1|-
TGTGCCAGCAGCCCCCGGGACAACCCTACGGGGAACACTGAAGCTTTCTTT
CASSPRDNPTGNTEAFF
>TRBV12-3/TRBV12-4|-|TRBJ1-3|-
TGTGCCAGCAGTTTAGAGGAGGGAAACACCATATATTTT
CASSLEEGNTIYF
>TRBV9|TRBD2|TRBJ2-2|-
TGTGCCAGCAGCGCCCCTAGCGGGGGGCCTAACACCGGGGAGCTGTTTTTT
CASSAPSGGPNTGELFF
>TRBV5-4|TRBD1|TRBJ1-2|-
TGTGCCAGCAGCTATAGGACAGGGGAGAACTATGGCTACACCTTC
CASSYRTGENYGYTF
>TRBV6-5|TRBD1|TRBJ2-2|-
TGTGCCGCCCGGGACAGGGCATCCGGGGAGCTGTTTTTT
CAARDRASGELFF
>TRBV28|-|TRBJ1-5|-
TGTGCCAGCAGCTCCGGGGGGCAGCCCCAGCATTTT
CASSSGGQPQHF
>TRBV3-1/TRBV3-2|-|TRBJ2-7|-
TGTGCCAGCAGCGCCCCCGGGGGTACCTACGAGCAGTACTTC
CASSAPGGTYEQYF
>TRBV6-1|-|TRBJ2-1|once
TGTGCCAGCAGTGAATATGGGAGCGTAGGGTACAATGAGCAGTTCTTC
CASSEYGSVGYNEQFF
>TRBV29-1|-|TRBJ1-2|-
TGCAGCGTACTCCGAGGGGGGGGTCTCTATGGCTACACCTTC
CSVLRGGGLYGYTF
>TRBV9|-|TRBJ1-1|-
TGTGCCAGCAGCGTAGATCAGGTTCCCACTGAAGCTTTCTTT
CASSVDQVPTEAFF
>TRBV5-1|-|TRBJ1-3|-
TGCGCCAGCAGCTTGGCCCTAGGAGGGGAGAACCCCTCTGGAAACACCATATATTTT
CASSLALGGENPSGNTIYF
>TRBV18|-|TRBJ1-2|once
TGTGCCAGCTCACCACAGCTGAAGGGGGAAAACTATGGCTACACCTTC
CASSPQLKGENYGYTF
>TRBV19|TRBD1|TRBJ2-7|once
TGTGCCAGTAGTATGTGGGCAGGGGGAGACCTAGGCTACGAGCAGTACTTC
CASSMWAGGDLGYEQYF
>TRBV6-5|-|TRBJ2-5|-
TGTGCCAGCAGTTACTCCGGGAGACAAGAGACCCAGTACTTC
CASSYSGRQETQYF
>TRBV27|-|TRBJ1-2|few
TGTGCCAGCAGCCCGGGGGACTATGGCTACACCTTC
CASSPGDYGYTF
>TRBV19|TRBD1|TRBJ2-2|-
TGTGCCAGCGGAGGGACAGGGGATTCCGGGGAGCTGTTTTTT
CASGGTGDSGELFF
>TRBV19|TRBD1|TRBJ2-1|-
TGTGCCAGTAGCCCGGGACAGCTTTACAATGAGCAGTTCTTC
CASSPGQLYNEQFF
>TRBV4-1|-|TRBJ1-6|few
TGCGCCAGCAGCCAAGCTTTCGGCCTAGAGCAGTCACCCCTCCACTTT
CASSQAFGLEQSPLHF
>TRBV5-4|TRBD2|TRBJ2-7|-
TGTGCCAGCAGCCCCCGGGAGGGGATACACGAGCAGTACTTC
CASSPREGIHEQYF
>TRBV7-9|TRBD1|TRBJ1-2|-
TGTGCCAGCAGCACAGATGCTCGGGGGACAGCCTATGGCTACACCTTC
CASSTDARGTAYGYTF
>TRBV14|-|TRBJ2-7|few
TGTGCCAGCAGCCAAGAACACGGGTCCTACGAGCAGTACTTC
CASSQEHGSYEQYF
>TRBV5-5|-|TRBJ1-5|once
TGTGCCAGCAGCTTGTCGGAAACAGGGAGCAATCAGCCCCAGCATTTT
CASSLSETGSNQPQHF
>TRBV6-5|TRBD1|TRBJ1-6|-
TGTGCCAGCAGTTACTCCGGACAGGGGCGGAATTCACCCCTCCACTTT
CASSYSGQGRNSPLHF
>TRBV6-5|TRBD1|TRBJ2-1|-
TGTGCCAGCAGTCCAAACAGGGGCAATGAGCAGTTCTTC
CASSPNRGNEQFF
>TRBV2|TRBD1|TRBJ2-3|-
TGTGCCAGCTCACCTCTAGGACAGGGCTGGGATACGCAGTATTTT
CASSPLGQGWDTQYF
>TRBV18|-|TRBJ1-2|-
TGTGCCAGCTCACCACAGGACAGCTATGGCTACACCTTC
CASSPQDSYGYTF
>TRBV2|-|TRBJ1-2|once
TGTGCCAGCAGATCTACTAACTATGGCTACACCTTC
CASRSTNYGYTF
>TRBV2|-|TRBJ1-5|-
TGTGCCAGCAACGGGGGGGGGAACCTTGGCTATAGCAATCAGCCCCAGCATTTT
CASNGGGNLGYSNQPQHF
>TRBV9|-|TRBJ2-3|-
TGTGCCAGCGCAACCTCCAGGACAGCAGATACGCAGTATTTT
CASATSRTADTQYF
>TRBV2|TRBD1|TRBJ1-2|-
TGTGCCAGCAGAGCAACCAACAGGGGGCTGGACTATGGCTACACCTTC
CASRATNRGLDYGYTF
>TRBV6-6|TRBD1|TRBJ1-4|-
TGTGCCAGCAGCTCCCCCACCCGGGAACTCGACAGGGCGGGTGAAAAACTGTTTTTT
CASSSPTRELDRAGEKLFF
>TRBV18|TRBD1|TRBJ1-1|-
TGTGCCAGCTCACCATCCGGGACAGGTTTCTCTGAAGCTTTCTTT
CASSPSGTGFSEAFF
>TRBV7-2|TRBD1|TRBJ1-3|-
TGTGCCAGCAGCTCCGGGACAGGCTCTGGAAACACCATATATTTT
CASSSGTGSGNTIYF
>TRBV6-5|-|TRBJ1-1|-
TGTGCCAGCAGCAGGGTAGGTGAAGCTTTCTTT
CASSRVGEAFF
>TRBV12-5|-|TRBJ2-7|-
TGTGCTAGTGGCCCTCCCCAAGGACAGTTGGGTGAGCAGTACTTC
CASGPPQGQLGEQYF
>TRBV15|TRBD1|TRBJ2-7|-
TGTGCCACCAGAGGGGGCAGCGACGAGCAGTACTTC
CATRGGSDEQYF
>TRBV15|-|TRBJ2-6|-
TGTGCCACCAGCAGAGGGGCGGTCGGGGCTGGGGCCAACGTCCTGACTTTC
CATSRGAVGAGANVLTF
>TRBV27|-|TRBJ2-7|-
TGTGCCAGCAGGCGAGGGTTTGCGAGTCCCTCCTACGAGCAGTACTTC
CASRRGFASPSYEQYF
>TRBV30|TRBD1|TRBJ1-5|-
TGTGCCTGGAGTGTAGGAGGACAGGGGTATCAGCCCCAGCATTTT
CAWSVGGQGYQPQHF
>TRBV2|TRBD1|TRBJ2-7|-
TGTGCCACCAGACTTTATACAGGGGAAGAGCAGTACTTC
CATRLYTGEEQYF
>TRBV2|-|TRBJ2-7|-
TGTGCCAGCAAGGGGGGGCGCCCCTCCTACGAGCAGTACTTC
CASKGGRPSYEQYF
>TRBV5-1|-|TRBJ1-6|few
TGCGCCAGCAGCTTGAGGACGGTCCCGGAGGGATCACCCCTCCACTTT
CASSLRTVPEGSPLHF
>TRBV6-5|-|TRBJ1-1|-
TGTGCCAGCAGTTACCCGGCCGGCGGACAGAACACTGAAGCTTTCTTT
CASSYPAGGQNTEAFF
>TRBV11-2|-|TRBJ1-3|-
TGTGCCAGCAGCTTAGGAGTGATCTCTGGAAACACCATATATTTT
CASSLGVISGNTIYF
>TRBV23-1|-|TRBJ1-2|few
TGCGCCAGCGCAACAGGTTACTATGGCTACACCTTC
CASATGYYGYTF
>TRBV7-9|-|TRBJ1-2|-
TGTGCCAGCAGCCTCACATTGGGCGACTATGGCTACACCTTC
CASSLTLGDYGYTF